This T cell receptor (beta chain) was recovered during a study of shared clonotypes between healthy human individuals. The table came from immunoSEQ multiplex PCR; TCRdb's copy has only in-frame clones and leaves some out. Of 2,100,000 or so clones detected, 90% to 96% appear once; the ten largest clones hold 0.1% to 0.15%. V gave up 4 bases and J gave up 2 bases, with 12 bases separating them. The CDR3 has 15 amino acids. Germline V gene lookup returns CDR1 SGDLS and CDR2 YYNGEE. This chain uses TRBV9 with TRBJ2-2; D call uncertain. Sequencing used naive CD4+ T cells sorted from blood. Subset noted: CD45RA+ positively selected. This TCR was recovered from a man between 18 and 29 years old in good health. DNA of the CDR3: TGTGCCAGCAGCCCTACGGTTTCTAACACCGGGGAGCTGTTTTTT. Protein product: CASSPTVSNTGELFF.